The sequence of this TCR beta chain was determined in a study of shared T cell receptors in the human thymus (dated by TCRdb to the early 2020s). Study-wide context: The study examined how self-reactive, shared T-cell receptor alpha chains are generated in the human thymus.

As to this clone: Its recognized antigen is unknown. No quality values exist for individual bases; no much larger clone is one base distant.

The receptor library was made with the immunoSEQ multiplex PCR assay. Drawn from immuneACCESS, this table holds only the in-frame rearrangements with V and J called that TCRdb kept. Clones are partly lost; checked studies trace under half to an unresolved V gene and leave the rest unexplained. Here the sample has around 730,000 clones; 70% to 90% occur a single time. The top ten clones comprise roughly 0.01% of the sample. CDR3 length: 15 amino acids, cysteine to phenylalanine. Here the CDR3 DNA is all that survives: 45 bases in frame from base 1. V is shortened by 3 bases, J by 4 bases, and the region joining them spans 15 bases. Via the germline V gene, CDR1 is MGHRA and CDR2 YSYEKL. These records were also assigned to another study, of human thymus T cells. The second study's authors report: In Finland, the donors were immunologically healthy infants who were having open corrective cardiac surgery for congenital heart defects. The thymus tissue came from surgical resects taken out during corrective cardiac surgery. Usage of V and J gene segments appeared to be biased in both the thymic and the peripheral blood repertoires. The related research found that thymic TCR repertoires overlapped highly between unrelated individuals. TCR alpha and beta repertoires from roughly 8 infant thymus samples and four related peripheral blood samples were characterized in the study. Donor ages ranging from about 7 to 250 days were recorded, and 5 to 7 male and a couple of female infants were included in the cohort. After being mechanically released from the tissue, thymocytes were kept at -70 degrees C in pellets of about 8.5-32 million cells. A QIAsymphony instrument was used to extract genomic DNA from frozen cell pellets. The immunoSEQ multiplex PCR assay was used to amplify the TCRB and TCRAD loci from a standardized quantity of quality-controlled genomic DNA. The V(D)J region was spanned by amplicons of a length sufficient to cover the CDR3 and to identify V and J genes. Amplicon sequencing was performed on an Illumina platform through the commercial immunoSEQ service. Primer bias and sequencing errors were corrected as previously described, and TCRAD and TCRB were defined on the basis of the IMGT database. The repertoires were analysed using immunoSEQ Analyzer 3.0 and VDJTools for basic statistics, V/J segment usage, diversity estimates, rarefaction and pairwise overlap. Diversity was estimated with Chao1, ChaoE, Efron-Thisted, Shannon and inverse Simpson indices, and also on datasets down-sampled to the smallest sample. Repertoire overlap was determined by strict matching of CDR3 nucleotide sequence, V gene and J gene, and Jaccard-based multidimensional scaling clustering was applied. Thymus samples yielded on average roughly 790,000 unique TCRB clonotypes, compared with 75,000 to 100,000 from blood samples.

Input material: thymocytes. This clonotype originated in a girl in the first two years of life with a congenital heart defect. Donor details come from another sample of the same person, matched by shared clones. The chain was built from TRBV4-1 and TRBJ1-2; possibly the D gene is TRBD1, per 5 matching bases. The CDR3 protein: CASSHRSGHSYGYTF. The nucleotide sequence reads TGCGCCAGCAGCCATAGGTCTGGACACAGCTATGGCTACACCTTC.